The 27 T cell receptor beta chains listed next were all sequenced from one sample in a study of spatial heterogeneity in lung cancer. Notes on the study in general: Counts that tracked tumor mutation counts were those of expanded intratumoral alpha and beta TCRs.

As to time point: sample taken at primary tumor resection. Their target antigens are unknown. MiXCR was run by TCRdb on the 5' RACE reads, yielding one entry per CDR3 protein. The sample consists of 4,200 or so distinct CDR3 sequences, about 8% of them appearing once. Here the sequenced sample was lung tumor tissue, taken at surgery. These TCRs come from a male donor with early-stage non-small cell lung cancer.

The genes are TRBV30 and TRBJ2-7, with TRBD2 as a possible D gene (5 bases). Between the trimmed V and J ends, which lost 0 bases and 4 bases, there was a span of 16 bases. Germline V lookup: CDR1 GTSNPN, CDR2 SVGIG (reference sequence). The CDR3 spans 15 residues. CDR3 loop: CAWSVSSEGFYEQYF. CDR3 sequence (DNA): TGTGCCTGGAGTGTTTCCTCTGAGGGTTTTTACGAGCAGTACTTC.

This clonotype was observed a handful of times. The CDR3 region has the DNA TGTGCCATCAGTTGGACGGATAGGACTGAAGCTTTCTTT. This translates into CAISWTDRTEAFF. The chain joins TRBV10-3 to TRBJ1-1; no clear D gene. The germline V and J ends were trimmed by 5 bases and 5 bases, with 12 bases remaining between them. The germline V gene encodes CDR1 ENHRY and CDR2 SYGVKD. This CDR3 spans 13 amino acids.

This clonotype is medium-sized by share. This chain joins TRBV7-9 and TRBJ2-7; TRBD1 matches 8 bases. V shed 1 base and J 0 bases; nucleotides not matched to a gene: 2. This CDR3 region has 15 residues. Germline V lookup: CDR1 SEHNR, CDR2 FQNEAQ (reference sequence). In DNA, the CDR3 is TGTGCCAGCAGCTTAGGCAGGGGGCTCTCCTACGAGCAGTACTTC. Residues: CASSLGRGLSYEQYF.

In this sample, this clonotype turned up many times. The CDR3 sequence: CATSSGTAFSGANVLTF. Here the CDR3 DNA reads TGTGCCACCTCCTCCGGGACAGCCTTCTCTGGGGCCAACGTCCTGACTTTC. The chain carries TRBV19 and TRBJ2-6; 7 bases align to TRBD1. The V segment lost 10 bases and the J segment 0 bases; nucleotides outside the gene matches: 12. Germline CDR1 and CDR2: LNHDA and SQIVND (reference sequence). The CDR3 totals 17 residues.

On this clonotype: With a much larger clone just one base away, this may be a read error. The CDR3 bases are TGTGTCAGCAGCCCCCGACAGTACTACGAGCAGTACTTC. Its protein is CVSSPRQYYEQYF. This chain connects TRBV11-1 to TRBJ2-7, with TRBD1 as a possible D gene (5 bases). Germline V lookup: CDR1 SGHAT, CDR2 FQDESV (reference sequence). The CDR3 has 13 residues.

Sample share makes this clonotype large (0.1 to 1%). The genes are TRBV7-9 and TRBJ1-1, with 8 bases fitting TRBD1. The CDR3 runs to 12 residues. Germline CDR1 reads SEHNR; CDR2 reads FQNEAQ (reference sequence). Trimming cost V 5 bases and J 13 bases; bases outside gene matches: 9. The CDR3 nucleotides read TGTGCCAGCAGCCACCTCCGGGACAGGAGTTTCTTT. It translates to CASSHLRDRSFF.

The sample holds a few counts of this clonotype. A much larger clone differs by one base, so this may be a read error. V gene TRBV5-1 combines with J gene TRBJ2-5; the match to TRBD2 covers 10 bases. CDR3 length equals 16 residues. The J segment lost 2 bases and the V segment lost 6 bases, leaving 10 bases of the junction unmatched. CDR1 and CDR2 from the germline V gene are SGHRS and YFSETQ. The CDR3 nucleotides read TGCGCCAGCAAGGAGGGAGAAGCGGGAGGGCAAGAGACCCAGTACTTC. Translated: CASKEGEAGGQETQYF.

This clonotype came up a few times. The V and J genes are TRBV20-1 and TRBJ2-7; 8 positions match TRBD1. V lost 6 bases and J lost 4; bases outside the gene matches: 8. This CDR3 has 13 amino acids. Germline V gives CDR1 DFQATT, CDR2 SNEGSKA (reference sequence). The CDR3 sequence is CSAPDRDGYEQYF. The DNA of the CDR3 is TGCAGTGCCCCGGACAGGGACGGATACGAGCAGTACTTC.

This clonotype qualifies as medium-sized. The chain couples TRBV5-1 to TRBJ2-5; 8 bases align to TRBD1. This CDR3 spans 16 amino acids. The V and J ends lost 5 bases and 3 bases, in that order; junction bases with no gene match: 12. CDR1 is SGHRS, CDR2 YFSETQ, per germline. The CDR3, as DNA: TGCGCCAGCAGTTTCTACGTTGGGACAGGTGAAGAGACCCAGTACTTC. This gives the protein CASSFYVGTGEETQYF.

Relative to its sample, this clonotype is large. The chain is built from TRBV12-3 or TRBV12-4 and TRBJ2-2; D may be TRBD1 or TRBD2 (5 bases each). Deletions cut 6 bases from V and 5 bases from J, with 19 bases between. The CDR3 covers 16 residues. The CDR3 nucleotides are TGTGCCAGCAGCCTCGACATGGGGGTGGATACCGGGGAGCTGTTTTTT. Amino acids: CASSLDMGVDTGELFF.

The sample holds a few counts of this clonotype. The rearrangement joins TRBV5-6 to TRBJ2-3; tentative D call: TRBD2 (5 bases). The V gene's germline CDR1 is SGHDT and CDR2 YYEEEE. The CDR3 totals 14 residues. Between the trimmed V and J ends, which lost 2 bases and 5 bases, there was a span of 12 bases. CDR3 loop: CASSLSRAGDTQYF. The CDR3 DNA reads TGTGCCAGCAGCTTATCAAGGGCGGGAGATACGCAGTATTTT.

The gene calls are TRBV30 and TRBJ2-5, with D uncertain. V was shortened by 0 bases and J by 9 bases, with 11 bases between the two germline ends. The germline V gene has CDR1 GTSNPN and CDR2 SVGIG (reference sequence). The CDR3 totals 12 residues. The CDR3 spells CAWSVSGSAQYF. In nucleotides, the CDR3 is TGTGCCTGGAGTGTATCGGGCTCGGCCCAGTACTTC.

By sample fraction, this clonotype is medium-sized. This sequence joins TRBV7-2 and TRBJ2-3, with 12 bases lining up with TRBD2. V dropped 2 bases and J dropped 0; count of bases not matched to a gene: 6. The CDR3 sequence is 18 residues long. Germline CDR1 SGHTA, CDR2 FQGNSA. CDR3 region: CASSLFLAGGESTDTQYF. The CDR3, as DNA: TGTGCCAGCAGCTTATTCCTAGCGGGAGGGGAAAGCACAGATACGCAGTATTTT. Full variable domain (rest looked up from reference TRBV7-2 and TRBJ2-3): GAGVSQSPSNKVTEKGKDVELRCDPISGHTALYWYRQSLGQGLEFLIYFQGNSAPDKSGLPSDRFSAERTGGSVSTLTIQRTQQEDSAVYLCASSLFLAGGESTDTQYFGPGTRLTVL.

This chain uses TRBV20-1 with TRBJ1-2, with 11 bases matching TRBD1. Germline V gene lookup returns CDR1 DFQATT and CDR2 SNEGSKA (reference sequence). This CDR3 is built from 14 residues. The CDR3 loop is CSANGQGATYGYTF. CDR3 nucleotide sequence: TGCAGCGCGAACGGACAGGGGGCAACCTATGGCTACACCTTC.

Ten or more counts support this clonotype. V usage is TRBV15 and J usage is TRBJ1-2; no definite D call. The CDR3 loop spans 13 amino acids. The germline gives CDR1 LNHNV, CDR2 YYDKDF (reference sequence). The V and J ends lost 8 bases and 2 bases respectively, with 12 bases between them. The CDR3 loop is CATEEGTNYGYTF. The DNA for the CDR3 is TGTGCCACCGAGGAGGGAACCAACTATGGCTACACCTTC.

By frequency in the sample, this clonotype is medium-sized (0.01 to 0.1%). This chain links TRBV4-3 with TRBJ2-7; the match to TRBD1 covers 10 bases. Trimming at V came to 3 bases and at J to 4 bases, leaving 3 bases not matched to a gene. CDR1 is LGHNA, CDR2 YSLEER, per germline. This CDR3 contains 14 residues. The CDR3 DNA reads TGCGCCAGCAGCCAGGGACAGGGGAATTACGAGCAGTACTTC. Amino acid sequence: CASSQGQGNYEQYF.

Judged by abundance, this clonotype is large. This chain joins TRBV6-5 and TRBJ2-7; the D gene is possibly TRBD2 (6 bases). The CDR3 consists of 14 residues. Germline CDR1 reads MNHEY; CDR2 reads SVGAGI. V lost 5 bases and J lost 0, with 11 bases in between. This chain's CDR3 is CASSGGGLSYEQYF. Here the CDR3 DNA reads TGTGCCAGCAGTGGAGGAGGGCTCTCCTACGAGCAGTACTTC.

This clonotype ranks as medium-sized (0.01 to 0.1%). The rearrangement links TRBV7-9 to TRBJ2-1, with 7 positions matching TRBD2. The trim removed 1 base at V and 5 bases at J, leaving 2 bases unmatched. Germline-derived CDR1 and CDR2 are SEHNR and FQNEAQ (reference sequence). The CDR3 has 14 residues. The CDR3: CASSLGLANNEQFF. CDR3 sequence (DNA): TGTGCCAGCAGCTTAGGACTAGCCAACAATGAGCAGTTCTTC.

The V call is TRBV7-9, the J call TRBJ1-6; no clear D. The V and J ends lost 2 bases and 14 bases respectively, with 10 bases between them. In germline, CDR1 is SEHNR, CDR2 FQNEAQ (reference sequence). The CDR3 spans 12 residues. CDR3 sequence: CASSLPPAALHF. The CDR3, as DNA: TGTGCCAGCAGCTTACCGCCGGCCGCCCTCCACTTT.

Within the sample, this clonotype is medium-sized. V is TRBV12-3 or TRBV12-4 and J is TRBJ2-7; D is possibly TRBD1 (7 bases). This CDR3 is 16 amino acids long. V lost 5 bases and J 0 bases, leaving 17 bases between the germline ends. The CDR3 is CASSRGGTASSYEQYF. CDR3 DNA sequence: TGTGCCAGCAGTCGAGGAGGGACAGCGAGCTCCTACGAGCAGTACTTC.

This clonotype was counted between two and nine times. The chain is built from TRBV19 and TRBJ2-3, with 7 bases matching TRBD2. CDR3 length: 15 amino acids. The germline V gene has CDR1 LNHDA and CDR2 SQIVND (reference sequence). The CDR3 bases are TGTGTCAGCAAATATAGCGGGCCTAGCACAGATACGCAGTATTTT. Protein sequence: CVSKYSGPSTDTQYF.

In this sample, this clonotype is medium-sized. The rearrangement joins TRBV2 to TRBJ1-6, with 7 bases identical to TRBD1. Germline V CDR1 and CDR2: SNHLY, FYNNEI. The V segment lost 6 bases and the J segment 7 bases; nucleotides outside the gene matches: 3. There are 13 residues in the CDR3. Written as DNA, the CDR3 is TGTGCCAGCAGAGGGGGCGGGAATTCACCCCTCCACTTT. Translated: CASRGGGNSPLHF.

In this sample, this clonotype is medium-sized (0.01 to 0.1%). The chain recombines TRBV4-3 with TRBJ1-2, with 8 nucleotides matching TRBD1. Germline V gene sequence: CDR1 LGHNA, CDR2 YSLEER. The CDR3 has 19 amino acids. After removal of 0 bases from V and 6 bases from J, the junction contained 18 bases not matched to a gene. The CDR3, as DNA: TGCGCCAGCAGCCAAGAGCTCGCCGGTCCAGGGGGCAAATTTCATGGCTACACCTTC. Translated, it gives CASSQELAGPGGKFHGYTF.

This clonotype was picked up many times. V gene TRBV27 combines with J gene TRBJ2-1; D unclear. Germline V gene lookup returns CDR1 MNHEY and CDR2 SMNVEV (reference sequence). The CDR3 runs to 14 residues. Trimming shortened V by 3 bases and J by 1 base, and 7 bases separated the two germline ends. The CDR3 region has the DNA TGTGCCAGCAGTTTGGCGGATTCCTACAATGAGCAGTTCTTC. As protein: CASSLADSYNEQFF.

This clonotype is medium-sized (0.01 to 0.1%) in the sample. J is TRBJ2-1 and V is TRBV5-1; 9 positions match TRBD2. CDR3 length: 15 residues. The germline gives CDR1 SGHRS, CDR2 YFSETQ. The trim removed 5 bases at V and 2 bases at J, leaving 5 bases unmatched. The CDR3 region has the DNA TGCGCCAGCAGTCAACTAGCGGGTGCCTACAATGAGCAGTTCTTC. This sequence encodes CASSQLAGAYNEQFF.

This clonotype is judged medium-sized. The V and J genes are TRBV6-2 or TRBV6-3 and TRBJ1-2, with 7 positions matching TRBD1. Losses at the gene ends were 6 bases for V and 5 bases for J; bases not matched to a gene: 24. This CDR3 has 19 residues. Germline V CDR1 and CDR2: MNHEY, SVGEGT. The CDR3 loop is CASRAVTGDVFGIRYGYTF. The CDR3 bases are TGTGCCAGCAGAGCCGTAACAGGGGACGTTTTTGGAATTAGATATGGCTACACCTTC.

This clonotype rates as medium-sized (0.01 to 0.1%). The genes are TRBV24-1 and TRBJ2-1, with 13 bases that match TRBD2. The CDR3 extends over 15 amino acids. Germline CDR1 and CDR2: KGHDR and SFDVKD. The trim removed 4 bases at V and 5 bases at J, leaving 1 base unmatched. The CDR3 loop reads CATSETSGGDNEQFF. CDR3 DNA: TGTGCCACCAGTGAAACTAGCGGGGGGGACAATGAGCAGTTCTTC.